This T cell receptor (beta chain) comes out of a study of long-term antiretroviral therapy in people with HIV. About this clone: Its antigen remains unknown.

The libraries were made with immunoSEQ v3.0 at survey level. Clones were read by immunoSEQ multiplex PCR, and TCRdb kept only the in-frame ones, dropping some. The sample yields 29,000 or so clones, 90% to 95% seen once. Study findings and constraints: Among HIV repertoires, CDR3 length ranges were narrower than those of controls.

V was shortened by 2 bases and J by 5 bases, with 18 bases between the two germline ends. The CDR3 is 16 amino acids. Germline V gives CDR1 SNHLY, CDR2 FYNNEI. The specimen was unsorted PBMCs, collected approximately 7.4 years after starting antiretroviral therapy. The chain combines TRBV2 with TRBJ1-1; the D is unclear. This receptor was identified in a man aged 50 or older with HIV. The CDR3 region is CASSEPSGKPRTEAFF. The CDR3 DNA sequence: TGTGCCAGCAGTGAACCTTCGGGGAAACCGAGGACTGAAGCTTTCTTT. The full variable domain, rest sourced from reference TRBV2 and TRBJ1-1, is EPEVTQTPSHQVTQMGQEVILRCVPISNHLYFYWYRQILGQKVEFLVSFYNNEISEKSEIFDDQFSVERPDGSNFTLKIRSTKLEDSAMYFCASSEPSGKPRTEAFFGQGTRLTVV.